The clone carrying this T cell receptor (beta chain) was observed a handful of times. Its antigen is undetermined. Scientists made TCR beta libraries using quantitative 5'-RACE with molecular barcodes. TCRdb fed the 5' RACE reads into MiXCR, producing one record per CDR3 protein. The sample holds more than 100,000 distinct CDR3 sequences, over 15% seen once. This sample is drawn from a study of CD8 T cells in ankylosing spondylitis. Broader study findings: In ankylosing spondylitis patients, matched synovial fluid reportedly showed significant enrichment of disease-linked clones. For ankylosing spondylitis blood, a TCR beta motif of about eight highly homologous variants appeared characteristic. Before this, some motif variants had been reported in reactive arthritis synovial fluid and blood.

CDR1 and CDR2 from the germline V gene are SGHAT and FQNNGV. Trimming took off 5 bases at V and 6 bases at J, with 9 bases between the two ends. There are 12 residues in the CDR3. Sequencing was done on a sample of blood, either unsorted or a sorted T cell fraction (not recorded which). V gene TRBV11-2 combines with J gene TRBJ2-3, with D maybe TRBD1 (5 bases). The TCR sequence derives from a male donor with ankylosing spondylitis. The CDR3 DNA is TGTGCCAGCAGCCCAGGGCTGGATACGCAGTATTTT. Its protein product is CASSPGLDTQYF.